This T cell receptor (beta chain) was identified during a study of blood T cell repertoires in COVID-19. Across the study: Sources were T cells, B-cell-depleted T cells, or PBMCs; the material itself was cDNA or gDNA.

The germline gives CDR1 KGHSH, CDR2 LQKENI. After removal of 4 bases from V and 1 base from J, the junction contained 6 bases not matched to a gene. The CDR3 runs 17 residues. Per the original methods: Reference gene primer amplification in the assay estimated nucleated cell counts. Produced via immunoSEQ multiplex PCR; TCRdb's table is partial and in-frame only. V and J calls and clone size are as listed in that table; D and trimming were resolved from the DNA. The sample gives roughly 230,000 clones, just under 85% of which show up once; more than 4% is in the top ten. The sequenced material came from peripheral blood. The chain has TRBV18 and TRBJ2-6, with 8 nucleotides matching TRBD1. The TCR originated in a man aged 50-59 years with acute or convalescent COVID-19. The CDR3 loop reads CASSQIDRGSGANVLTF. The CDR3 DNA is TGTGCCAGCTCACAAATCGACAGGGGATCTGGGGCCAACGTCCTGACTTTC.